Below, 30 T cell receptor beta chains from the same sample are listed, as sequenced in a study of blood T cell repertoires in COVID-19. Sequencing used immunoSEQ multiplex PCR; TCRdb keeps in-frame clones, though not all of them. The data contain approximately 530,000 clones, less than 90% of them singletons. Sequenced: peripheral blood. The receptors derive from a woman aged 45-59 years with COVID-19, enrolled during active disease.

This clone occurred once. V is TRBV28 and J is TRBJ1-5; 9 bases agree with TRBD1. The CDR3 loop spans 16 amino acids. The germline V gene has CDR1 MDHEN and CDR2 SYDVKM. V gave up 2 bases and J gave up 2 bases; unmatched junction bases: 4. The CDR3 DNA reads TGTGCCAGCAGTTTAGGGACAGGGTATGGCAATCAGCCCCAGCATTTT. This translates into CASSLGTGYGNQPQHF.

The rearrangement links TRBV5-8 to TRBJ1-1; 7 bases fit TRBD1. The CDR3 spans 16 residues. Germline V CDR1 and CDR2: SGHTS, YDEGEE. Trimming cost V 4 bases and J 1 base; bases outside gene matches: 10. The CDR3 reads CASSHRTGAWNTEAFF. The CDR3 coding sequence is TGTGCCAGCAGCCATCGGACAGGAGCCTGGAACACTGAAGCTTTCTTT. The complete variable domain, with remaining parts taken from reference TRBV5-8 and TRBJ1-1, reads EAGVTQSPTHLIKTRGQQATLRCSPISGHTSVYWYQQALGLGLQFLLWYDEGEERNRGNFPPRFSGRQFPNYSSELNVNALELEDSALYLCASSHRTGAWNTEAFFGQGTRLTVV.

The chain couples TRBV6-6 to TRBJ1-5; D gene ambiguous. CDR1 and CDR2 from the germline V gene are MNHNY and SVGAGI (reference sequence). This CDR3 comprises 13 residues. The ends were cut back, 7 bases at V and 0 bases at J, with 7 bases in the middle. The CDR3 nucleotides are TGTGCCAGCACTCAGTATAGCAATCAGCCCCAGCATTTT. The encoded protein is CASTQYSNQPQHF.

This chain connects TRBV2 to TRBJ2-7; 10 nucleotides align to TRBD2. Trimming took 7 bases from V and 4 from J; bases not matched to a gene: 10. The CDR3 is 15 amino acids. CDR1 and CDR2 from the germline V gene are SNHLY and FYNNEI. DNA for the CDR3: TGTGCCAGCAACTCTGCTAGCGGGGGAAAATACGAGCAGTACTTC. It is translated as CASNSASGGKYEQYF.

The chain carries TRBV11-2 and TRBJ1-1; D uncertain. The CDR3 extends over 15 amino acids. Germline lookup yields CDR1 SGHAT and CDR2 FQNNGV. Between the trimmed V and J ends, which lost 5 bases and 1 base, there was a span of 14 bases. This chain's CDR3 is CASSRSSVKNTEAFF. In DNA form, the CDR3 reads TGTGCCAGCAGCAGGAGTAGTGTGAAGAACACTGAAGCTTTCTTT.

This chain links TRBV6-2 or TRBV6-3 with TRBJ2-1; 9 positions match TRBD1. The ends lost 2 bases at V and 9 bases at J; junction bases unmatched: 8. The CDR3 contains 15 residues. Germline CDR1 is MNHEY and CDR2 is SVGEGT. As DNA, the CDR3 is TGTGCCAGCAGTTACGCAACAGGGGGCTTCACTGAGCAGTTCTTC. Translated: CASSYATGGFTEQFF.

This clone was observed a single time. V is TRBV12-3 or TRBV12-4 and J is TRBJ2-7; D is perhaps TRBD1 (5 bases). This CDR3 has 11 residues. Trimming cost V 6 bases and J 5 bases, with 8 bases left between them. CDR3 sequence (DNA): TGTGCCAGCAGCGACAGAAACGAGCAGTACTTC. Its protein product is CASSDRNEQYF.

J is TRBJ2-1 and V is TRBV5-6, with 8 bases matching TRBD2. The CDR3 extends over 17 amino acids. J was trimmed by 5 bases and V by 3 bases; bases with no gene match: 13. CDR1 and CDR2 (germline): SGHDT, YYEEEE. CDR3 sequence (DNA): TGTGCCAGCAGCTGGGGTTGGACTAGCCCAGAAGACAATGAGCAGTTCTTC. It encodes CASSWGWTSPEDNEQFF.

This chain joins TRBV12-5 and TRBJ1-2; possibly TRBD1 for D (5 bases). V was trimmed by 2 bases and J by 8 bases, leaving 21 bases between them. The CDR3 spans 16 residues. CDR1 and CDR2 (germline): LGHNT, FRNRAP. The CDR3: CASGLTLAPSGEGYTF. Here the CDR3 DNA reads TGTGCTAGTGGTTTGACACTTGCCCCCTCGGGGGAGGGCTACACCTTC. The full variable domain, rest sourced from reference TRBV12-5 and TRBJ1-2, is DARVTQTPRHKVTEMGQEVTMRCQPILGHNTVFWYRQTMMQGLELLAYFRNRAPLDDSGMPKDRFSAEMPDATLATLKIQPSEPRDSAVYFCASGLTLAPSGEGYTFGSGTRLTVV.

The chain combines TRBV6-5 with TRBJ1-1; 7 nucleotides align to TRBD1. This CDR3 is 14 amino acids long. Trimming at V came to 5 bases and at J to 7 bases, leaving 10 bases not matched to a gene. Germline V gene data show CDR1 as MNHEY and CDR2 as SVGAGI. The CDR3 reads CASSKHPQGVEAFF. In DNA, the CDR3 is TGTGCCAGCAGTAAGCACCCCCAGGGGGTTGAAGCTTTCTTT.

The rearrangement uses TRBV7-2 and TRBJ1-5, with D hard to call. This CDR3 is 16 amino acids long. Germline CDR1 SGHTA, CDR2 FQGNSA. With 1 base removed from V and 0 bases from J, the gap between germline ends came to 10 bases. In nucleotides, the CDR3 is TGTGCCAGCAGCTTAGTGAGCGGCAATAGCAATCAGCCCCAGCATTTT. Protein: CASSLVSGNSNQPQHF.

The chain is built from TRBV7-3 and TRBJ2-2; D is unresolved. Germline loops: CDR1 SGHTA, CDR2 FQGTGA. The CDR3 is 14 residues long. Between the trimmed V and J ends, which lost 1 base and 7 bases, there was a span of 10 bases. In DNA form, the CDR3 reads TGTGCCAGCAGCTTAATTAGTTTCGGCGGGGAGCTGTTTTTT. It specifies CASSLISFGGELFF.

The chain links TRBV6-2 or TRBV6-3 to TRBJ1-5, with 8 bases aligning to TRBD1. The germline V gene encodes CDR1 MNHEY and CDR2 SVGEGT. V lost 6 bases, J lost 7 bases, and 5 bases stayed unmatched. This CDR3 is 13 amino acids long. The DNA for the CDR3 is TGTGCCAGCAGCCAGGGGGCGAGGCAGCCCCAGCATTTT. This translates into CASSQGARQPQHF.

This clone appeared once. The chain links TRBV1 to TRBJ1-6. TRBV1 is a pseudogene locus. The length of the CDR3 is 19 residues. The CDR3 bases are TGCACCAGCAGCCAAGATCTTATAGCACCCTGCTCCTATAATTCACCCCTCCACTTT. Its translation is CTSSQDLIAPCSYNSPLHF.

V is TRBV4-1 and J is TRBJ1-2, with a tentative D call TRBD1 (5 bases). The CDR3 extends over 13 amino acids. Trimming cost V 8 bases and J 4 bases, with 14 bases left between them. CDR1 is MGHRA, CDR2 YSYEKL, per germline. CDR3 DNA: TGCGCCAGCTTGGGAGGGGCAGGCTATGGCTACACCTTC. Amino acid sequence: CASLGGAGYGYTF.

The chain links TRBV7-9 to TRBJ1-1, with 9 bases aligning to TRBD1. V was pared by 5 bases and J by 6 bases, with 1 base of the junction left unmatched. The CDR3 consists of 12 residues. Germline CDR1 reads SEHNR; CDR2 reads FQNEAQ (reference sequence). The CDR3 nucleotides are TGTGCCAGCAGCCGGACAGGGGCTGAAGCTTTCTTT. Amino acids: CASSRTGAEAFF.

The chain is built from TRBV5-1 and TRBJ1-2; 8 bases map to TRBD1. After removal of 0 bases from V and 5 bases from J, the junction contained 3 bases not matched to a gene. The CDR3 sequence is 14 residues long. Germline V gives CDR1 SGHRS, CDR2 YFSETQ. CDR3 nucleotides: TGCGCCAGCAGCTTGGAGACAGGGGTATATGGCTACACCTTC. Translating gives CASSLETGVYGYTF.

The chain has TRBV4-1 and TRBJ1-2, with 9 bases identical to TRBD1. CDR3 length: 17 residues. V lost 3 bases, J lost 8 bases, and 16 bases stayed unmatched. CDR1 MGHRA and CDR2 YSYEKL come from the germline V gene. The CDR3: CASSQTGTDRGFGGYTF. The DNA of the CDR3 is TGCGCCAGCAGCCAGACAGGGACAGACAGGGGGTTTGGGGGCTACACCTTC.

V and J are TRBV9 and TRBJ2-1; weak D call: TRBD1 (5 bases). The length of the CDR3 is 13 residues. Trimming removed 0 bases from V and 8 bases from J, with 9 bases in between. Germline V gives CDR1 SGDLS, CDR2 YYNGEE. The CDR3 here is CASSVEGNDEQFF. The CDR3 DNA is TGTGCCAGCAGCGTAGAGGGGAACGATGAGCAGTTCTTC. Variable domain in full (rest from reference TRBV9 and TRBJ2-1): DSGVTQTPKHLITATGQRVTLRCSPRSGDLSVYWYQQSLDQGLQFLIQYYNGEERAKGNILERFSAQQFPDLHSELNLSSLELGDSALYFCASSVEGNDEQFFGPGTRLTVL.

This clone was recorded once. The chain couples TRBV19 to TRBJ1-1; TRBD1 aligns across 7 bases. V was pared by 7 bases and J by 0 bases, with 5 bases of the junction left unmatched. Germline CDR1 is LNHDA and CDR2 is SQIVND (reference sequence). CDR3 length equals 14 residues. The CDR3 region has the DNA TGTGCCAGTACCCGGACAGGCATGAACACTGAAGCTTTCTTT. Translation: CASTRTGMNTEAFF. The full variable domain, in which reference TRBV19 and TRBJ1-1 provide the parts outside the CDR3, is DGGITQSPKYLFRKEGQNVTLSCEQNLNHDAMYWYRQDPGQGLRLIYYSQIVNDFQKGDIAEGYSVSREKKESFPLTVTSAQKNPTAFYLCASTRTGMNTEAFFGQGTRLTVV.

V and J are TRBV6-5 and TRBJ2-3, with a possible D match to TRBD2 (5 bases). The V end was cut by 8 bases, the J end by 2 bases, with 14 bases between. This CDR3 comprises 14 residues. From germline, CDR1 is MNHEY and CDR2 SVGAGI. The CDR3 sequence: CASGPLGLTDTQYF. CDR3 coding DNA: TGTGCCAGCGGGCCCCTCGGACTCACAGATACGCAGTATTTT.

The gene calls are TRBV5-1 and TRBJ1-2; 9 bases fit TRBD1. The CDR3 is made up of 17 amino acids. V shed 0 bases and J 9 bases; nucleotides not matched to a gene: 15. CDR1 and CDR2 (germline): SGHRS, YFSETQ. The CDR3 here is CASSLEPGTGMLLSYTF. The CDR3 nucleotides are TGCGCCAGCAGCTTGGAACCCGGGACAGGGATGTTACTGAGCTACACCTTC. Full variable domain (missing parts from reference TRBV5-1 and TRBJ1-2): KAGVTQTPRYLIKTRGQQVTLSCSPISGHRSVSWYQQTPGQGLQFLFEYFSETQRNKGNFPGRFSGRQFSNSRSEMNVSTLELGDSALYLCASSLEPGTGMLLSYTFGSGTRLTVV.

The chain uses TRBV24-1 and TRBJ2-3; D is undetermined. The CDR3 totals 11 residues. Germline V gene lookup returns CDR1 KGHDR and CDR2 SFDVKD. V lost 6 bases, J lost 4 bases, and 4 bases lay in between. The CDR3 coding sequence is TGTGCCACCAGTTTCGCAGATACGCAGTATTTT. It is translated as CATSFADTQYF.

V gene TRBV3-1 (or the pseudogene TRBV3-2) combines with J gene TRBJ2-7; 8 bases line up with TRBD1. This CDR3 has 14 residues. Germline V lookup: CDR1 LGHDT, CDR2 YNNKEL (reference sequence). V lost 2 bases, J lost 3 bases, and 3 bases stayed unmatched. CDR3 sequence: CASSQRDRGYEQYF. CDR3 nucleotides: TGTGCCAGCAGCCAACGCGACAGGGGCTACGAGCAGTACTTC.

The V gene is TRBV27, the J gene TRBJ1-2; 7 nucleotides align to TRBD1. Germline CDR1 is MNHEY and CDR2 is SMNVEV (reference sequence). The CDR3 contains 13 residues. The V gene end was trimmed by 3 bases and the J gene end by 7 bases; junction bases not matched to a gene: 5. The CDR3 spells CASSFRGIGGYTF. The DNA for the CDR3 is TGTGCCAGCAGTTTCAGGGGGATAGGTGGCTACACCTTC.

The rearrangement uses TRBV18 and TRBJ2-3, with 14 positions matching TRBD2. J was trimmed by 2 bases and V by 3 bases; bases with no gene match: 4. The germline gives CDR1 KGHSH, CDR2 LQKENI. The CDR3 length is 17 residues. The CDR3, as DNA: TGTGCCAGCTCACCTCGGACTAGCGGGGGGTACACAGATACGCAGTATTTT. Translating gives CASSPRTSGGYTDTQYF.

The J gene is TRBJ2-2, the V gene TRBV11-3, with D possibly being TRBD1 (6 bases). This CDR3 has 15 residues. V dropped 4 bases and J dropped 3 bases, with 12 bases sitting between them. CDR1 and CDR2 from the germline V gene are SGHNT and YENEEA. CDR3: CASSSGPGDTGELFF. In nucleotides, the CDR3 is TGTGCCAGCAGCTCCGGCCCAGGGGACACCGGGGAGCTGTTTTTT.

The chain carries TRBV2 and TRBJ2-7; D might be TRBD2 (5 bases). The CDR3 spans 13 residues. The V and J ends lost 6 bases and 6 bases respectively, with 15 bases between them. Germline CDR1 and CDR2: SNHLY and FYNNEI. Here the CDR3 DNA reads TGTGCCAGCAGAGGAGGATACGTGGCCGAGCAGTACTTC. This encodes CASRGGYVAEQYF. Drawing the rest from reference TRBV2 and TRBJ2-7, the complete variable domain is EPEVTQTPSHQVTQMGQEVILRCVPISNHLYFYWYRQILGQKVEFLVSFYNNEISEKSEIFDDQFSVERPDGSNFTLKIRSTKLEDSAMYFCASRGGYVAEQYFGPGTRLTVT.

As to this clone: Additional DNA sequences in this sample encode the identical CDR3. This chain uses TRBV3-1 (or the pseudogene TRBV3-2) with TRBJ1-5; D perhaps matches TRBD1 (5 bases). This CDR3 has 13 amino acids. The ends were cut back, 0 bases at V and 7 bases at J, with 7 bases in the middle. CDR1 and CDR2 from the germline V gene are LGHDT and YNNKEL (reference sequence). Here the CDR3 DNA reads TGTGCCAGCAGCCAAGATAGGGGACAGCCCCAGCATTTT. Residues: CASSQDRGQPQHF.

This clone was seen only once. The V and J genes are TRBV4-1 and TRBJ1-2; D is undetermined. The CDR3 spans 14 residues. The V end was cut by 3 bases, the J end by 3 bases, with 11 bases between. Per germline, CDR1 MGHRA and CDR2 YSYEKL. The DNA for the CDR3 is TGCGCCAGCAGCCACGGCAGGCAGGACTATGGCTACACCTTC. This gives the protein CASSHGRQDYGYTF.